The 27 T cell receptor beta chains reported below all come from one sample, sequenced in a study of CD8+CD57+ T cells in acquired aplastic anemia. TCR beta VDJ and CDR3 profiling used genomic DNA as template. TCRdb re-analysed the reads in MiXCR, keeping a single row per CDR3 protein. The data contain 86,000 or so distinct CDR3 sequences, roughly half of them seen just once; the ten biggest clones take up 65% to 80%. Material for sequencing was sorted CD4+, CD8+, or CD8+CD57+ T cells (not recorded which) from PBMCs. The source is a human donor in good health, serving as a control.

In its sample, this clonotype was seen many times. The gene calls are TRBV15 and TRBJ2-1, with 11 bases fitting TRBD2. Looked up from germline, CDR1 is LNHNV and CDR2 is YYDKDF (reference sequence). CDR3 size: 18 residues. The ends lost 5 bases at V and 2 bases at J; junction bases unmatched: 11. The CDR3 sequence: CATSGYTGTSGAYNEQFF. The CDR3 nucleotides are TGTGCCACCAGCGGCTATACCGGGACTAGCGGAGCCTACAATGAGCAGTTCTTC.

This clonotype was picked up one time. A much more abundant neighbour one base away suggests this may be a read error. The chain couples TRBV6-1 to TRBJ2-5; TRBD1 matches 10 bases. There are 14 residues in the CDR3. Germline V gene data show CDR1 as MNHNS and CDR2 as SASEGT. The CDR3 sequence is CVSSRQGARETQYF. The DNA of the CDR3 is TGTGTCAGCAGCCGACAGGGGGCAAGGGAGACCCAGTACTTC.

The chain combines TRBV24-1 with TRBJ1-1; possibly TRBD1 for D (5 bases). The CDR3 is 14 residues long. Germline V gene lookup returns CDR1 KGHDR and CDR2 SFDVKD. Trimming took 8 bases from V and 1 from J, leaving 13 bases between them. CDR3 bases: TGTGCCACCAAGGGCAGAACAGGGAACACTGAAGCTTTCTTT. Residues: CATKGRTGNTEAFF.

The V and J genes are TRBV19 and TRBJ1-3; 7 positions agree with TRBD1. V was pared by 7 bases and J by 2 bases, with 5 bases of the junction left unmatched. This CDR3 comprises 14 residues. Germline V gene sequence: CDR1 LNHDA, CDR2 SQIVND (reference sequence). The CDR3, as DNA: TGTGCCAGTACCTTAACAGGGGCTGGAAACACCATATATTTT. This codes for CASTLTGAGNTIYF.

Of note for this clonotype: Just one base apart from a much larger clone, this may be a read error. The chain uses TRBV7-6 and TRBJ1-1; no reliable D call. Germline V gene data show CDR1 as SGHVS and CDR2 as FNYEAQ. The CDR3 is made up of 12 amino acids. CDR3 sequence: CASSRLNTEASF. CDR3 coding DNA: TGTGCCAGCAGTCGTCTTAACACTGAAGCTTCCTTT.

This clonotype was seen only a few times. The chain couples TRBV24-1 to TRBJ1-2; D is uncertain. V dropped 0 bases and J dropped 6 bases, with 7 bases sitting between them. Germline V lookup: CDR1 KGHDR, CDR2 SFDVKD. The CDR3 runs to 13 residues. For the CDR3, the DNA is TGTGCCACCAGTGATTTGCATGTCGATGGCTACACCTTC. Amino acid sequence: CATSDLHVDGYTF.

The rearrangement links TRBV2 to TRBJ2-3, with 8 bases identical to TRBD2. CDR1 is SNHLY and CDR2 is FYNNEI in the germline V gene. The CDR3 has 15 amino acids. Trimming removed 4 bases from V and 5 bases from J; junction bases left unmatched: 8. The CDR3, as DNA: TGTGCCAGCAGTGGAACCGGGGGGGCCGGAGATACGCAGTATTTT. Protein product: CASSGTGGAGDTQYF.

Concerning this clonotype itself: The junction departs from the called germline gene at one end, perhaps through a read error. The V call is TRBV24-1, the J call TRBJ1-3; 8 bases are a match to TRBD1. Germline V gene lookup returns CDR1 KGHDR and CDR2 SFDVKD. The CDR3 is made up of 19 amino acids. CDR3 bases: TGTGCTACCAGTGAGCCTGGTTTCCACAGGGGGTACTCTGGAAACACCATATATTTT. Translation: CATSEPGFHRGYSGNTIYF.

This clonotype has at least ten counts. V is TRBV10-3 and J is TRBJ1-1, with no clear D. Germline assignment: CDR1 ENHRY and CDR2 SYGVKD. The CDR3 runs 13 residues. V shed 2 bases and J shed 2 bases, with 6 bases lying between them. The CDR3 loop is CAISEAQNTEAFF. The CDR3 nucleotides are TGTGCCATCAGTGAGGCACAAAACACTGAAGCTTTCTTT.

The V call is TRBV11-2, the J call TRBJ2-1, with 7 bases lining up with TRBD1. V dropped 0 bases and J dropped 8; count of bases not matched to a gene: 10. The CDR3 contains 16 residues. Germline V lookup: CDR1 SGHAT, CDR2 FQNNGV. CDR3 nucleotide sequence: TGTGCCAGCAGCTTAGATTCTTTAAGGGGGCCACATGAGCAGTTCTTC. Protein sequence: CASSLDSLRGPHEQFF. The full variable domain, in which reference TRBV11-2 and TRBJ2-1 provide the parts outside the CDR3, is EAGVAQSPRYKIIEKRQSVAFWCNPISGHATLYWYQQILGQGPKLLIQFQNNGVVDDSQLPKDRFSAERLKGVDSTLKIQPAKLEDSAVYLCASSLDSLRGPHEQFFGPGTRLTVL.

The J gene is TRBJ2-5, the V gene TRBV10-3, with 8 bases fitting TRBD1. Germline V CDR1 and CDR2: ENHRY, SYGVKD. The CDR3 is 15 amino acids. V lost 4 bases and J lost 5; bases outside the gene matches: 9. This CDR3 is CAISGTDRVVETQYF. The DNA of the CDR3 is TGTGCCATCAGTGGGACGGACAGGGTTGTTGAGACCCAGTACTTC.

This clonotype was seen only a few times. The DNA for the CDR3 is TGTGCCAGCAGTTGGGGGGTGAACACTGAAGCTTTCTTT. The encoded protein is CASSWGVNTEAFF. This chain links TRBV19 with TRBJ1-1, with D perhaps matching TRBD1 (5 bases). Trimming took 9 bases from V and 0 from J, leaving 11 bases between them. Germline V gene lookup returns CDR1 LNHDA and CDR2 SQIVND (reference sequence). This CDR3 has 13 residues.

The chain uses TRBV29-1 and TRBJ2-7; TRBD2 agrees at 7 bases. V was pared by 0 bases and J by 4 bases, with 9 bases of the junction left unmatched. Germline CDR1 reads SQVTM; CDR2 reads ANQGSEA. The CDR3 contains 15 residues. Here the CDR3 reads CSVEDEARGVYEQYF. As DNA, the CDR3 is TGCAGCGTTGAAGATGAGGCCCGGGGGGTATACGAGCAGTACTTC.

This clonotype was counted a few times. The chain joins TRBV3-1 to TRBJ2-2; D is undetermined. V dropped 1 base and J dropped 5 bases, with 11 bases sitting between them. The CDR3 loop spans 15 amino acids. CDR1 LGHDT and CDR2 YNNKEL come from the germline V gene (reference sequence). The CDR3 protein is CASSQGSIGTGELFF. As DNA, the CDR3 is TGTGCCAGCAGCCAAGGTAGCATAGGAACCGGGGAGCTGTTTTTT.

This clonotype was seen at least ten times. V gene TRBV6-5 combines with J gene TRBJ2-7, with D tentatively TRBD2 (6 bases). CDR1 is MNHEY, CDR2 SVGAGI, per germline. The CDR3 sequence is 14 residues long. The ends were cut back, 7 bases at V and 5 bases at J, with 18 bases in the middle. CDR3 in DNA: TGTGCCAGCAACGCCGGCGGGGTAAAAAACGAGCAGTACTTC. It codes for CASNAGGVKNEQYF.

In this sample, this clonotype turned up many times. Written as DNA, the CDR3 is TGTGCCAGCAGCCTGCCGGGGTCCGAGCAGTACTTC. This translates into CASSLPGSEQYF. The rearrangement uses TRBV3-1 and TRBJ2-7, with D possibly being TRBD2 (5 bases). Trimming took 4 bases from V and 6 from J, leaving 10 bases between them. CDR1 and CDR2 from the germline V gene are LGHDT and YNNKEL (reference sequence). The CDR3 spans 12 residues.

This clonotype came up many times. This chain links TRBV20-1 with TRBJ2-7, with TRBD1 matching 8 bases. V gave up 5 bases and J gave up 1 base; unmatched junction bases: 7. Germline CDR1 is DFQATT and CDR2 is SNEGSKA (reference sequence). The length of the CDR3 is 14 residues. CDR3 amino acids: CSALSQGASYEQYF. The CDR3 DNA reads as TGCAGTGCTTTAAGCCAGGGGGCGTCCTACGAGCAGTACTTC.

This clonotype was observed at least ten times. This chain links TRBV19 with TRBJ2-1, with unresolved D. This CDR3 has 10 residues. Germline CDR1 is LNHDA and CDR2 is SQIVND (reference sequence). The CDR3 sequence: CSVGVNEQFF. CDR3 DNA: TGTAGTGTGGGTGTCAATGAGCAGTTCTTC.

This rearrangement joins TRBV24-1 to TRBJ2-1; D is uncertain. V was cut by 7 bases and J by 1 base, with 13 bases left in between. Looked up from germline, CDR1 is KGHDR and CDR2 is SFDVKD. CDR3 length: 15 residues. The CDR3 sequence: CATSPSGTSYNEQFF. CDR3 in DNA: TGTGCCACCAGCCCCTCAGGCACATCCTACAATGAGCAGTTCTTC.

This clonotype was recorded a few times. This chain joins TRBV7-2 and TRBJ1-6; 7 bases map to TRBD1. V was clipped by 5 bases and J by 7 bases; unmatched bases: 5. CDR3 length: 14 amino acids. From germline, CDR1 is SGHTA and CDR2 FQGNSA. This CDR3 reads CASSMGQRNSPLHF. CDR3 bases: TGTGCCAGCAGCATGGGACAGCGCAATTCACCCCTCCACTTT.

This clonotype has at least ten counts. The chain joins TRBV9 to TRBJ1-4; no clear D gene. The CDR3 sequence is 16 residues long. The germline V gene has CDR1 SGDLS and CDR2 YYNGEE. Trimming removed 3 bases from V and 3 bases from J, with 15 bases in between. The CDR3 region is CASSEGSEDANEKLFF. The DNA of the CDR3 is TGTGCCAGCAGCGAGGGATCGGAGGATGCTAATGAAAAACTGTTTTTT.

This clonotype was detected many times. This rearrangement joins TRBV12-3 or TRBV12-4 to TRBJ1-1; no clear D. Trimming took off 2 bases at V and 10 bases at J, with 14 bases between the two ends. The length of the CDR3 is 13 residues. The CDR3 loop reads CASSLSVGFGAFF. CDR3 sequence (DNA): TGTGCCAGCAGTTTAAGTGTCGGATTTGGAGCTTTCTTT.

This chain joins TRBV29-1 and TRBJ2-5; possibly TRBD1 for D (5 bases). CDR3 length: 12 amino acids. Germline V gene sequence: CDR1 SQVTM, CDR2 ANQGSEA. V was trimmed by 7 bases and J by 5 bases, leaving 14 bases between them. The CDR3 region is CSAQGLGETQYF. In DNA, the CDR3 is TGCAGCGCCCAGGGCCTCGGGGAGACCCAGTACTTC.

The CDR3 DNA follows: TGTGCCAGCAGTGAAGCGTCTCAGATAAATGAAAAACTGTTTTTT. As protein: CASSEASQINEKLFF. The chain couples TRBV2 to TRBJ1-4; no firm D call. This CDR3 is built from 15 residues. Looked up from germline, CDR1 is SNHLY and CDR2 is FYNNEI. V lost 0 bases and J 5 bases, leaving 10 bases between the germline ends.

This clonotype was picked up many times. This CDR3 reads CASRVNQGYTEAFF. The CDR3 DNA reads TGTGCCAGCAGGGTCAACCAGGGGTACACTGAAGCTTTCTTT. This chain joins TRBV6-5 and TRBJ1-1; tentative D call: TRBD1 (6 bases). This CDR3 is 14 amino acids long. CDR1 MNHEY and CDR2 SVGAGI come from the germline V gene. The V and J ends lost 6 bases and 3 bases respectively, with 14 bases between them.

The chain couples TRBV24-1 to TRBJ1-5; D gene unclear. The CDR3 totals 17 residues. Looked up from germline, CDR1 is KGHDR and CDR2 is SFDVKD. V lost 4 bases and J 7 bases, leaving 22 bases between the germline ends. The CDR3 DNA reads TGTGCCACCAGTGACCGTTATCGACTGGACCTTGGACAGCCCCAGCATTTT. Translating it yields CATSDRYRLDLGQPQHF.

The CDR3 DNA sequence: TGTGCCAGCAGCCTATTCGAACAGGTTGCGGCTTTCTTT. Protein product: CASSLFEQVAAFF. This sequence joins TRBV7-3 and TRBJ1-1, with a tentative D call TRBD1 (5 bases). V gave up 5 bases and J gave up 11 bases, with 18 bases separating them. The CDR3 spans 13 residues. Germline CDR1 and CDR2: SGHTA and FQGTGA.